This passage covers 12 T cell receptor beta chains from one sample sequenced in a study of blood T cell repertoires in COVID-19 (dated by TCRdb to between 2020 and 2021). The library came from the immunoSEQ multiplex PCR assay. Here the immuneACCESS table is served through TCRdb, limited to in-frame sequences with V and J called. Missing clones are a known gap in these copies; in checked studies unresolved V genes cover under half, and the rest lacks a known reason. For this sample there are roughly 270,000 clones; approximately 80% appear just once. Roughly 5.3% of the sample is in the top ten clones. Sequencing used PBMCs or T cells enriched from blood (not recorded which). The receptors stem from a man aged 40-55 years who had been exposed to COVID-19.

The chain couples TRBV3-1 (or the pseudogene TRBV3-2) to TRBJ1-2; 7 bases agree with TRBD1. Germline assignment: CDR1 LGHDT and CDR2 YNNKEL (reference sequence). J lost 8 bases, V lost 4 bases, and 4 bases had no gene match. This CDR3 is 12 amino acids long. In DNA form, the CDR3 reads TGTGCCAGCAGCCGGGACAGTGGAGGCTACACCTTC. Amino acid sequence: CASSRDSGGYTF.

On this clone: This sample also contains other DNA sequences that code for the same CDR3. The chain carries TRBV24-1 and TRBJ2-5; D gene uncertain. Germline CDR1 KGHDR, CDR2 SFDVKD. This CDR3 is 12 amino acids long. Trimming took off 1 base at V and 4 bases at J, with 3 bases between the two ends. CDR3 sequence (DNA): TGTGCCACCAGTGATTTTAGAGAGACCCAGTACTTC. Translating it yields CATSDFRETQYF.

The CDR3 spells CASSVGLANNEQFF. Written as DNA, the CDR3 is TGTGCCAGCAGCGTAGGACTAGCGAACAATGAGCAGTTCTTC. The chain joins TRBV9 to TRBJ2-1, with 8 positions matching TRBD2. J lost 5 bases, V lost 0 bases, and 1 base had no gene match. This CDR3 contains 14 residues. The germline CDR1 and CDR2 sequences are SGDLS and YYNGEE.

This chain uses TRBV18 with TRBJ2-2; perhaps TRBD1 as D (5 bases). The germline V gene has CDR1 KGHSH and CDR2 LQKENI. This CDR3 has 14 residues. The ends were cut back, 1 base at V and 3 bases at J, with 6 bases in the middle. This chain's CDR3 is CASSPRQYTGELFF. CDR3 bases: TGTGCCAGCTCACCACGACAGTACACCGGGGAGCTGTTTTTT.

This clone showed up just a few times. V and J are TRBV9 and TRBJ1-3; possibly TRBD1 for D (5 bases). The ends were cut back, 2 bases at V and 2 bases at J, with 11 bases in the middle. Germline-derived CDR1 and CDR2 are SGDLS and YYNGEE. CDR3 length equals 15 residues. The chain's CDR3 is CASSVSGIAGNTIYF. The CDR3 coding sequence is TGTGCCAGCAGCGTTTCAGGGATCGCTGGAAACACCATATATTTT.

The genes are TRBV5-1 and TRBJ2-1, with TRBD1 identical over 7 bases. The CDR3 is 12 residues long. The junction had 3 bases not matched to a gene; V was cut back by 3 bases and J by 9 bases. Looked up from germline, CDR1 is SGHRS and CDR2 is YFSETQ. CDR3 in amino acids: CASSWTGSEQFF. The CDR3 DNA reads TGCGCCAGCAGCTGGACAGGTAGTGAGCAGTTCTTC.

This chain joins TRBV29-1 and TRBJ2-6; 7 positions match TRBD1. This CDR3 contains 17 residues. From germline, CDR1 is SQVTM and CDR2 ANQGSEA. V lost 1 base, J lost 1 base, and 7 bases stayed unmatched. The CDR3 coding sequence is TGCAGCGTTGAAGTGTGGCAGGGGGATTCTGGGGCCAACGTCCTGACTTTC. Translated: CSVEVWQGDSGANVLTF.

The gene calls are TRBV11-3 and TRBJ2-7, with TRBD1 identical over 9 bases. The CDR3 has 14 amino acids. Germline V gene lookup returns CDR1 SGHNT and CDR2 YENEEA. V was clipped by 5 bases and J by 5 bases; unmatched bases: 7. The CDR3 loop is CASSPDRGEDEQYF. CDR3 bases: TGTGCCAGCAGCCCGGACAGGGGAGAGGACGAGCAGTACTTC.

This clone appeared a few times. V gene TRBV10-3 combines with J gene TRBJ2-7; D not certain. V gave up 8 bases and J gave up 2 bases, with 7 bases separating them. Germline V lookup: CDR1 ENHRY, CDR2 SYGVKD. This CDR3 is 11 amino acids long. CDR3 sequence: CAIGQTYEQYF. DNA of the CDR3: TGTGCCATCGGGCAGACCTACGAGCAGTACTTC.

This clone was observed a few times. J is TRBJ2-7 and V is TRBV3-1 (or the pseudogene TRBV3-2); weak D call: TRBD1 (6 bases). The CDR3 totals 15 residues. Germline V gene sequence: CDR1 LGHDT, CDR2 YNNKEL (reference sequence). The V end was cut by 5 bases, the J end by 6 bases, with 20 bases between. For the CDR3, the DNA is TGTGCCAGCAGCTCTCAGGGGAGCCCCTATAGCGAGCAGTACTTC. This translates into CASSSQGSPYSEQYF.

V and J are TRBV24-1 and TRBJ2-1; D unresolved. The CDR3 extends over 12 amino acids. The germline CDR1 and CDR2 sequences are KGHDR and SFDVKD. Trimming removed 5 bases from V and 10 bases from J, with 11 bases in between. The CDR3 sequence: CATSGRGQEQFF. The CDR3 region has the DNA TGTGCCACCAGTGGCCGCGGCCAAGAGCAGTTCTTC.

This chain uses TRBV6-5 with TRBJ2-7; the D gene is possibly TRBD2 (6 bases). CDR3 length: 14 residues. From germline, CDR1 is MNHEY and CDR2 SVGAGI. V lost 10 bases and J 0 bases, leaving 16 bases between the germline ends. Written as DNA, the CDR3 is TGTGCCACCTCAACCGGGACTCACTCCTACGAGCAGTACTTC. This sequence encodes CATSTGTHSYEQYF.